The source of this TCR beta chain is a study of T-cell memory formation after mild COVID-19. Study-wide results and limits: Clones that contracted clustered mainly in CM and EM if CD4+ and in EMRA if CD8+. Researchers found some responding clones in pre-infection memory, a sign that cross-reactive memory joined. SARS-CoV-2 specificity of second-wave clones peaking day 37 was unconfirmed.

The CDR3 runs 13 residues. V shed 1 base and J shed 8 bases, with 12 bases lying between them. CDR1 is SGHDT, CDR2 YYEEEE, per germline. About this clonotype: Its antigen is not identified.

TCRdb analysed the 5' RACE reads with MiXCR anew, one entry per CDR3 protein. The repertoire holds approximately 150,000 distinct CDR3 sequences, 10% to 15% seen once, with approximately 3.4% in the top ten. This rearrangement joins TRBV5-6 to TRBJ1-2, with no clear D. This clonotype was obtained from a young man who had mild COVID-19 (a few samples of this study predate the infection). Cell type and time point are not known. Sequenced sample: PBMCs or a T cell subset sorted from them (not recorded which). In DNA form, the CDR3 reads TGTGCCAGCAGCTTGATGGGCCTGCGGGGCTACACCTTC. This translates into CASSLMGLRGYTF.